The rows below give T cell receptor beta chains drawn from one sample of a study of CXCR3-negative and CXCR3-positive naive CD8 T cells. TCRdb derives one entry per CDR3 protein from the 5' RACE reads, leaving out DNA. The sample has tens of thousands of distinct CDR3 sequences. Sequencing was performed on naive CXCR3+ CD8+ T cells from blood. The receptors were gathered from a human donor in good health. Some clones in this sample may be carry-over from other donors' samples. CDR3s include the opening cysteine and the closing phenylalanine or tryptophan. The order of the fields is V gene, J gene, CDR3 protein.

>TRBV30|TRBJ2-2
CAWSVAGVTTGELFF
>TRBV29-1|TRBJ1-1
CSVPGQGLGAFF
>TRBV24-1|TRBJ2-2
CATSGLLSGELFF
>TRBV7-9|TRBJ2-5
CASSAERGIETQYF
>TRBV7-2|TRBJ2-1
CALGQDLYNEQFF
>TRBV4-3|TRBJ2-7
CASSQDQTYEQYF
>TRBV29-1|TRBJ2-5
CSVDGGLAGPGEETQYF
>TRBV7-9|TRBJ2-7
CASSSTGTRHEQYF
>TRBV12-3/TRBV12-4|TRBJ2-7
CASSPRDSSSYEQYF
>TRBV6-4|TRBJ2-3
CASSDSSGGTDTQYF
>TRBV20-1|TRBJ1-4
CSARARTNEKLFF
>TRBV7-9|TRBJ2-1
CASSQGLANEQFF
>TRBV5-1|TRBJ2-2
CASSRDSNTGELFF
>TRBV20-1|TRBJ2-7
CSASRDISYEQYF
>TRBV29-1|TRBJ1-1
CSVIGKNTEAFF
>TRBV28|TRBJ2-2
CASSSGGGLYTGELFF
>TRBV29-1|TRBJ2-4
CSVEDGQWENIQYF
>TRBV20-1|TRBJ1-5
CSASSGQGGNQPQHF
>TRBV28|TRBJ2-7
CASSFGTSEYEQYF
>TRBV10-2|TRBJ1-1
CAASESQGTEAFF
>TRBV20-1|TRBJ2-2
CSASGVWNTGELFF
>TRBV12-3/TRBV12-4|TRBJ2-2
CASSLTAVNTGELFF
>TRBV6-5|TRBJ2-3
CASSPPAGTDTQYF
>TRBV30|TRBJ2-3
CAWSVVLTDTQYF
>TRBV5-1|TRBJ1-1
CASSLKTGSTEAFF
>TRBV2|TRBJ2-7
CASSARGGQYEQYF
>TRBV7-6|TRBJ2-1
CASSDTSGGANEQFF
>TRBV6-2/TRBV6-3|TRBJ2-7
CANSYSTSAHEQYF
>TRBV6-2/TRBV6-3|TRBJ2-2
CASSSGTTSNTGELFF
>TRBV5-1|TRBJ2-7
CASSLEQGVYEQYF
>TRBV12-3/TRBV12-4|TRBJ2-5
CASTPGGGTQYF
>TRBV7-9|TRBJ2-7
CASSWGDLPYEQYF
>TRBV28|TRBJ2-3
CASGYTAPGILDPDTQYF
>TRBV7-3|TRBJ2-1
CASSLMSPIGVSNEQFF
>TRBV29-1|TRBJ2-7
CSVSQGISYEQYF
>TRBV14|TRBJ2-7
CASSLSGGTGGYEQYF
>TRBV20-1|TRBJ1-2
CSVLQSFNYGYTF
>TRBV7-9|TRBJ2-7
CASSPVWGFEQYF
>TRBV28|TRBJ2-3
CASRPSSTSRYTDTQYF
>TRBV28|TRBJ2-7
CASSATGGGNEQYF
>TRBV6-5|TRBJ2-7
CATGWAYEQYF
>TRBV10-2|TRBJ1-1
CASRLGSNTEAFF
>TRBV20-1|TRBJ2-7
CSASDRAAYEQYF
>TRBV4-1|TRBJ2-1
CASSQGRNTEQFF
>TRBV21-1|TRBJ2-3
CASTPGCVTDTQYF
>TRBV4-3|TRBJ2-7
CASSQERQVYEQYF
>TRBV29-1|TRBJ2-7
CSVEIPGAPSGEQYF
>TRBV28|TRBJ2-5
CACRPTGREETQYF
>TRBV29-1|TRBJ1-1
CSVETDRNTEAFF
>TRBV14|TRBJ1-6
CASSHPNSPLHF
>TRBV3-1|TRBJ2-1
CASSQNLGAVDEQFF
>TRBV7-9|TRBJ2-7
CASSFSQGSPYEQYF
>TRBV6-2/TRBV6-3|TRBJ2-2
CASSYEGEFNTGELFF
>TRBV15|TRBJ2-1
CATSGFGVYNEQFF
>TRBV6-5|TRBJ2-7
CASSYSRTSPTYEQYF